Each of the 7 T cell receptor beta chains below was sequenced from the same sample in a study of blood T cell repertoires in COVID-19. Only in-frame clones appear in the TCRdb table, and some are missing; sequencing was by immunoSEQ multiplex PCR. The repertoire holds around 250,000 clones, with roughly 86% as singletons. What was sequenced was PBMCs or T cells enriched from blood (not recorded which). Every receptor here comes from a woman aged 45-60 years who had recovered from COVID-19.

This sequence joins TRBV6-5 and TRBJ1-2; 8 bases fit TRBD1. CDR3 size: 15 residues. The junction had 13 bases not matched to a gene; V was cut back by 6 bases and J by 7 bases. CDR1 and CDR2 from the germline V gene are MNHEY and SVGAGI. Here the CDR3 reads CASSPLMTGVGGYTF. CDR3 DNA: TGTGCCAGCAGCCCATTAATGACAGGGGTTGGTGGCTACACCTTC.

V is TRBV19 and J is TRBJ2-7; the match to TRBD2 covers 9 bases. CDR1 and CDR2 from the germline V gene are LNHDA and SQIVND (reference sequence). V was clipped by 5 bases and J by 5 bases; unmatched bases: 10. The CDR3 runs to 15 residues. CDR3 sequence reads: CASSPKRGVLNEQYF. The CDR3 DNA reads TGTGCCAGTAGTCCTAAGCGGGGGGTCTTAAACGAGCAGTACTTC.

This sequence joins TRBV19 and TRBJ2-1, with 10 bases fitting TRBD2. The CDR3 has 14 amino acids. V gave up 7 bases and J gave up 8 bases; unmatched junction bases: 8. Germline CDR1 and CDR2: LNHDA and SQIVND (reference sequence). The CDR3 region has the DNA TGTGCCAGTACCCCACTGCTAGCGGGGGATGAGCAGTTCTTC. Protein product: CASTPLLAGDEQFF.

V usage is TRBV11-2 and J usage is TRBJ2-1, with D possibly TRBD1 on 6 matching bases. This CDR3 has 15 residues. Germline values: CDR1 SGHAT, CDR2 FQNNGV. V lost 0 bases and J 3 bases, leaving 9 bases between the germline ends. In DNA form, the CDR3 reads TGTGCCAGCAGCTTAGACCCGGACAGCTACAATGAGCAGTTCTTC. Encoded protein: CASSLDPDSYNEQFF.

CDR3 coding DNA: TGTGCCAGCAGCTTAGTGTTGACAGGGTTTTGGTATGGCTACACCTTC. It yields the protein CASSLVLTGFWYGYTF. The V and J genes are TRBV7-2 and TRBJ1-2; 7 bases map to TRBD1. Unmatched junction bases numbered 10, after V lost 1 base and J lost 5 bases. Germline CDR1 and CDR2: SGHTA and FQGNSA. The CDR3 is 16 residues long.

The chain has TRBV5-4 and TRBJ1-1; D is unresolved. CDR3 length equals 17 residues. The V gene lost 4 bases and the J gene lost 0 bases, with 19 bases spanning the gap. Germline V gives CDR1 SGHNT, CDR2 YYREEE (reference sequence). The CDR3 region has the DNA TGTGCCAGCAGCCGGAAATTAGACACCTACTTGAACACTGAAGCTTTCTTT. It specifies CASSRKLDTYLNTEAFF.

This chain links TRBV7-9 with TRBJ1-1; 8 bases are a match to TRBD1. The CDR3 length is 14 residues. V lost 3 bases to trimming and J lost 4 bases; unmatched junction nucleotides: 4. The V gene's germline CDR1 is SEHNR and CDR2 FQNEAQ (reference sequence). The CDR3, as DNA: TGTGCCAGCAGCTTCCGGACAGGGAGCACTGAAGCTTTCTTT. Amino acids: CASSFRTGSTEAFF.